These T cell receptor beta chains were read from a single sample in a study of CD8 T cells in ankylosing spondylitis. TCRdb recomputed calls from the 5' RACE reads with MiXCR, one row per CDR3 protein. The top ten clones hold 2.5% to 3.5% of a sample with 100,000 to 150,000 distinct CDR3 sequences, roughly a tenth of them seen once. Material: blood, either unsorted or a sorted T cell fraction (not recorded which). The receptors derive from a male donor with ankylosing spondylitis or in good health (not recorded which). CDR3s include the opening cysteine and the closing phenylalanine or tryptophan. The D gene is left open where the match is weak. Rows give clone size only sometimes, using once, few, many, or a class for an expanded clone.

J: TRBJ2-1; D: TRBD2; size: many; V: TRBV7-9; DNA: TGTGCCAGCAGCTCACCGAGCGGGACGTACAATGAGCAGTTCTTC; CDR3: CASSSPSGTYNEQFF
J: TRBJ2-7; D: TRBD2; size: NA; V: TRBV12-3/TRBV12-4; DNA: TGTGCCAGCTGTTTATTCAGTGGGAGGGCCAGTAAAAATCTCTACGAGCAGTACTTC; CDR3: CASCLFSGRASKNLYEQYF
J: TRBJ2-7; D: NA; size: many; V: TRBV5-1; DNA: TGCGCCAGCAGCTTGACGGGCCGAGACTCCTACGAGCAGTACTTC; CDR3: CASSLTGRDSYEQYF
J: TRBJ1-1; D: NA; size: few; V: TRBV7-2; DNA: TGTGCCAGCAGCTCCCTCTTTAACACTGAAGCTTTCTTT; CDR3: CASSSLFNTEAFF
J: TRBJ2-1; D: NA; size: NA; V: TRBV5-4; DNA: TGTGCCAGCACCCTTGGAGGTCGGGAGACGTCCTACAATGAGCAGTTCTTC; CDR3: CASTLGGRETSYNEQFF
J: TRBJ2-3; D: TRBD2; size: many; V: TRBV7-2; DNA: TGTGCCAGCAGCTCACGGACTAGCGGGGGTAGCACAGATACGCAGTATTTT; CDR3: CASSSRTSGGSTDTQYF
J: TRBJ2-7; D: NA; size: many; V: TRBV20-1; DNA: TGCAGTGCTAGAGAAGGCCAAGCCTACGAGCAGTACTTC; CDR3: CSAREGQAYEQYF
J: TRBJ1-1; D: NA; size: few; V: TRBV29-1; DNA: TGCAGCGTTGAACGTCAATCAACGAACACTGAAGCTTTCTTT; CDR3: CSVERQSTNTEAFF
J: TRBJ2-3; D: NA; size: many; V: TRBV20-1; DNA: TGCAGTGCTAGAGGGACAGCGGTCACAGATACGCAGTATTTT; CDR3: CSARGTAVTDTQYF
J: TRBJ2-7; D: NA; size: few; V: TRBV27; DNA: TGTGCCAGCAGTTTTTATGGGACGCGCAGCTCCTACGAGCAGTACTTC; CDR3: CASSFYGTRSSYEQYF
J: TRBJ1-2; D: NA; size: many; V: TRBV20-1; DNA: TGCAGTGCTAGAGACGGGGATAACTATGGCTACACCTTC; CDR3: CSARDGDNYGYTF
J: TRBJ2-1; D: TRBD1; size: NA; V: TRBV6-1; DNA: TGTGCCAGCAGTCTCCAGGGACAGGCATTTAAGGGCTCCTACAATGAGCAGTTCTTC; CDR3: CASSLQGQAFKGSYNEQFF
J: TRBJ2-7; D: NA; size: many; V: TRBV28; DNA: TGTGCCAGCAGCCAATCCTACGAGCAGTACTTC; CDR3: CASSQSYEQYF
J: TRBJ2-7; D: TRBD1; size: many; V: TRBV28; DNA: TGTGCCAGCAGTTTTCAGGGGGCATGGGAGCAGTACTTC; CDR3: CASSFQGAWEQYF
J: TRBJ2-7; D: TRBD1; size: many; V: TRBV6-2/TRBV6-3; DNA: TGTGCCAGCGGAGGGACAGGTACCTACGTTTTCTACTTC; CDR3: CASGGTGTYVFYF
J: TRBJ2-2; D: NA; size: NA; V: TRBV2; DNA: TGTGCCAGCAGTTCAGCTCGAACCTTCACCGGGGAGCTGTTTTTT; CDR3: CASSSARTFTGELFF
J: TRBJ1-1; D: NA; size: many; V: TRBV7-3; DNA: TGTGCCAGCAGCTTTAACGAGAACACTGAAGCTTTCTTT; CDR3: CASSFNENTEAFF
J: TRBJ1-4; D: TRBD1; size: NA; V: TRBV20-1; DNA: TGCAGTGCTAGAGATCGAAAGGGGGCGCGCAATGAAAAACTGTTTTTT; CDR3: CSARDRKGARNEKLFF
J: TRBJ2-7; D: NA; size: many; V: TRBV5-1; DNA: TGCGCCAGCAGCTTGGCGGCTAGCAGGAACGAGCAGTACTTC; CDR3: CASSLAASRNEQYF
J: TRBJ1-1; D: TRBD1; size: many; V: TRBV12-3/TRBV12-4; DNA: TGTGCCAGCAGCCCTCGGACAGGGGGAACTGAAGCTTTCTTT; CDR3: CASSPRTGGTEAFF
J: TRBJ2-3; D: TRBD2; size: NA; V: TRBV12-3/TRBV12-4; DNA: TGTGCCAGCACCTATAGGGCGGGAGGGGGGGATACGCAGTATTTT; CDR3: CASTYRAGGGDTQYF
J: TRBJ2-5; D: NA; size: NA; V: TRBV18; DNA: TGTGCCAGCTCACCCGCTAGTGACGAGACCCAGTACTTC; CDR3: CASSPASDETQYF
J: TRBJ2-7; D: TRBD2; size: few; V: TRBV20-1; DNA: TGCAGTGCTACCCCGGCTAGCGGGAGTACCTACGAGCAGTACTTC; CDR3: CSATPASGSTYEQYF
J: TRBJ2-1; D: NA; size: NA; V: TRBV20-1; DNA: TGCAGTGCTGTTACTGGGATGCCAGATGAGCAGTTCTTC; CDR3: CSAVTGMPDEQFF
J: TRBJ2-7; D: NA; size: few; V: TRBV7-6; DNA: TGTGCCAGCAGCTTAGCGCGCGGGGACGAGCAGTACTTC; CDR3: CASSLARGDEQYF
J: TRBJ2-2; D: NA; size: many; V: TRBV20-1; DNA: TGCAGTGCTAGAGATACGCGGGGCACCGGGGAGCTGTTTTTT; CDR3: CSARDTRGTGELFF
J: TRBJ2-7; D: TRBD2; size: many; V: TRBV20-1; DNA: TGCAGTGCAGAAAGTACTAGCGTCTCCTACGAGCAGTACTTC; CDR3: CSAESTSVSYEQYF
J: TRBJ1-2; D: NA; size: many; V: TRBV7-9; DNA: TGTGCCAGCAGCTTAGGGGTCGGGCGATCCGACTATGGCTACACCTTC; CDR3: CASSLGVGRSDYGYTF
J: TRBJ2-7; D: NA; size: many; V: TRBV11-2; DNA: TGTGCCAGCAGCTCTGCCAGACCCTACGAGCAGTACTTC; CDR3: CASSSARPYEQYF
J: TRBJ2-7; D: NA; size: many; V: TRBV6-5; DNA: TGTGCCAGCAGTTCCCCCGACTTCTACGAGCAGTACTTC; CDR3: CASSSPDFYEQYF
J: TRBJ1-1; D: NA; size: many; V: TRBV20-1; DNA: TGCAGTGCTAGAGCGCCAGGGGATATGAACACTGAAGCTTTCTTT; CDR3: CSARAPGDMNTEAFF
J: TRBJ1-3; D: NA; size: many; V: TRBV7-9; DNA: TGTGCCAGCAGCTTGGTCGAACTCAGCTCTGGAAACACCATATATTTT; CDR3: CASSLVELSSGNTIYF
J: TRBJ2-1; D: NA; size: once; V: TRBV7-9; DNA: TGTGCCAGCAGCTACAATGCTTTCAATGAGCAGTTCTTC; CDR3: CASSYNAFNEQFF
J: TRBJ1-4; D: TRBD1; size: many; V: TRBV29-1; DNA: TGCAGCGTCGGGGACAGGGGAGGGGAAAAACTGTTTTTT; CDR3: CSVGDRGGEKLFF
J: TRBJ1-4; D: NA; size: many; V: TRBV12-3/TRBV12-4; DNA: TGTGCCAGCAGTTTGGACCCCTGGGAAAAACTGTTTTTT; CDR3: CASSLDPWEKLFF
J: TRBJ2-6; D: NA; size: NA; V: TRBV28; DNA: TGTGCCAGCAGTATGGGTTTCAGCTCTGGGGCCAACGTCCTGACTTTC; CDR3: CASSMGFSSGANVLTF
J: TRBJ2-2; D: TRBD1; size: NA; V: TRBV18; DNA: TGTGCCAGCTCACTTACCGGGACAGGAACGAACACCGGGGAGCTGTTTTTT; CDR3: CASSLTGTGTNTGELFF